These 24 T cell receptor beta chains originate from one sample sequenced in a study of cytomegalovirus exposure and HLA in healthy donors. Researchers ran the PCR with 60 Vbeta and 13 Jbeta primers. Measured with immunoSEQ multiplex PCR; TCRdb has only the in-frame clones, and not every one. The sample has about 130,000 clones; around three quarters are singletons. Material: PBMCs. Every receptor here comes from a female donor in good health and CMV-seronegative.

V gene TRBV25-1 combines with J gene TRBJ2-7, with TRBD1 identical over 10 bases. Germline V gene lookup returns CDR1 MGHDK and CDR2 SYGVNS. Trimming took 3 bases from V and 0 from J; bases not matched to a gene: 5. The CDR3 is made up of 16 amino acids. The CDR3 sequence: CASSDHGTGDSYEQYF. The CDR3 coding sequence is TGTGCCAGCAGTGACCACGGGACAGGGGACTCCTACGAGCAGTACTTC.

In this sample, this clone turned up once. CDR3: CASRDDSKGYTF. The CDR3 DNA reads as TGTGCCAGCAGGGACGACAGTAAAGGCTACACCTTC. The gene calls are TRBV25-1 and TRBJ1-2, with D tentatively TRBD1 (5 bases). From germline, CDR1 is MGHDK and CDR2 SYGVNS. Trimming cost V 6 bases and J 8 bases, with 13 bases left between them. This CDR3 region has 12 residues.

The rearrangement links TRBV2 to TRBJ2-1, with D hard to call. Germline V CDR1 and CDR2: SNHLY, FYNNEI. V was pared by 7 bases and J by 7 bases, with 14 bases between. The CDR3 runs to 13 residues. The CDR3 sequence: CASILSPWNEQFF. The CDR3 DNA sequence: TGTGCCAGCATCTTGAGCCCTTGGAATGAGCAGTTCTTC.

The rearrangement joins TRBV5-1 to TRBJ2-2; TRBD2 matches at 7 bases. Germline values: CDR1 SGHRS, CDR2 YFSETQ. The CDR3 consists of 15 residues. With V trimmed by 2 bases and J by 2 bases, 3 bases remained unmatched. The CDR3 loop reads CASSLPAGNTGELFF. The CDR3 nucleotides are TGCGCCAGCAGCTTACCAGCGGGAAACACCGGGGAGCTGTTTTTT.

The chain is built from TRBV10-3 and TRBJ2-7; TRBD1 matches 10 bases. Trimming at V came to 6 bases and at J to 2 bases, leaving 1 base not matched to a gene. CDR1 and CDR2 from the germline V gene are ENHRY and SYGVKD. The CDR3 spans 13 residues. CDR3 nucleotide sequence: TGTGCCATCAGCGGACAGGGGGCCTACGAGCAGTACTTC. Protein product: CAISGQGAYEQYF.

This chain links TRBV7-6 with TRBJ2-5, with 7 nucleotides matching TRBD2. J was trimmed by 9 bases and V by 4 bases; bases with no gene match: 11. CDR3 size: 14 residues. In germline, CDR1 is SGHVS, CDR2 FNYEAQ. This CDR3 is CASSYSSGQMAQYF. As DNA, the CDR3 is TGTGCCAGCAGCTATTCTAGCGGCCAGATGGCCCAGTACTTC.

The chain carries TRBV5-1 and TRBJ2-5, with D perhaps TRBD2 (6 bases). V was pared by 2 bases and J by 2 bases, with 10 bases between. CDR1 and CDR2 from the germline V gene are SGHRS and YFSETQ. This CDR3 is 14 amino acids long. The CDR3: CASSLEGLQETQYF. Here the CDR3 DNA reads TGCGCCAGCAGCTTAGAGGGACTTCAAGAGACCCAGTACTTC.

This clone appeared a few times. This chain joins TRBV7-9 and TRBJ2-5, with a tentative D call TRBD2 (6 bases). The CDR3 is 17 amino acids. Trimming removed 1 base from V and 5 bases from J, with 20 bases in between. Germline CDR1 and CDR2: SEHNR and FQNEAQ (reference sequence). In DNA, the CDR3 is TGTGCCAGCAGCTTAGGGAATTCCGGGAGTTTAGAGGAGACCCAGTACTTC. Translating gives CASSLGNSGSLEETQYF.

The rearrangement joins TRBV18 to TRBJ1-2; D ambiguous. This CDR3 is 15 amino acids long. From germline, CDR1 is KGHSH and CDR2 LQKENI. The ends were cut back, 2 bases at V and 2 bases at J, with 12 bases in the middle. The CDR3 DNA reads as TGTGCCAGCTCACCATCGGGAGCTGGCAACTATGGCTACACCTTC. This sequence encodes CASSPSGAGNYGYTF. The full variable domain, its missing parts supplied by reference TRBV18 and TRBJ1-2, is NAGVMQNPRHLVRRRGQEARLRCSPMKGHSHVYWYRQLPEEGLKFMVYLQKENIIDESGMPKERFSAEFPKEGPSILRIQQVVRGDSAAYFCASSPSGAGNYGYTFGSGTRLTVV.

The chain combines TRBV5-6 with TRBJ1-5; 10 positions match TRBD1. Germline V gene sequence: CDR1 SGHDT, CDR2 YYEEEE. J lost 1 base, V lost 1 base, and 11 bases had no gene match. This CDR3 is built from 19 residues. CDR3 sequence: CASSLSTGTGERSNQPQHF. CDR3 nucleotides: TGTGCCAGCAGCTTGAGTACCGGGACAGGGGAGCGGAGCAATCAGCCCCAGCATTTT.

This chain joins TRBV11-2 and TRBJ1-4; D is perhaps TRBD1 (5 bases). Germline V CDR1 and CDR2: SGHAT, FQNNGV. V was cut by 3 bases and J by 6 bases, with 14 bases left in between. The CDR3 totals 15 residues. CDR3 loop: CASSFLRARDEKLFF. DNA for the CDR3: TGTGCCAGCAGCTTCCTCAGGGCACGGGATGAAAAACTGTTTTTT.

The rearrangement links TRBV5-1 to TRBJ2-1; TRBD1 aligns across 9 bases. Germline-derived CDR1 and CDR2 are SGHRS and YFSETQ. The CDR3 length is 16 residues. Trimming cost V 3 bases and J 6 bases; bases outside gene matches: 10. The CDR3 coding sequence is TGCGCCAGCAGCTCGCAACAGGGGGCCCATGGCAATGAGCAGTTCTTC. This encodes CASSSQQGAHGNEQFF.

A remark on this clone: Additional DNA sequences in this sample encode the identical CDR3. CDR3 sequence (DNA): TGTGCCAGCAGCCCCGGGACAGTGCCCGGGGAGCTGTTTTTT. Translation gives CASSPGTVPGELFF. This chain joins TRBV7-9 and TRBJ2-2, with 7 bases lining up with TRBD1. The V gene's germline CDR1 is SEHNR and CDR2 FQNEAQ (reference sequence). The CDR3 extends over 14 amino acids. J gave up 6 bases and V 5 bases, and 6 bases lay outside the gene matches. Full variable domain (outside the CDR3, taken from reference TRBV7-9 and TRBJ2-2): DTGVSQNPRHKITKRGQNVTFRCDPISEHNRLYWYRQTLGQGPEFLTYFQNEAQLEKSRLLSDRFSAERPKGSFSTLEIQRTEQGDSAMYLCASSPGTVPGELFFGEGSRLTVL.

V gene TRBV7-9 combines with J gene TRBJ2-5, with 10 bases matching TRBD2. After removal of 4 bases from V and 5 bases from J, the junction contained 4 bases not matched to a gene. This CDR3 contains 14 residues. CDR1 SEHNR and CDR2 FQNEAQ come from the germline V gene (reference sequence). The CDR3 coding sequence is TGTGCCAGCAGCTGGACTAGCGGTTGGGAGACCCAGTACTTC. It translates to CASSWTSGWETQYF. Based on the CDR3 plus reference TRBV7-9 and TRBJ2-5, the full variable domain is DTGVSQNPRHKITKRGQNVTFRCDPISEHNRLYWYRQTLGQGPEFLTYFQNEAQLEKSRLLSDRFSAERPKGSFSTLEIQRTEQGDSAMYLCASSWTSGWETQYFGPGTRLLVL.

In nucleotides, the CDR3 is TGTGCCAGTAGTACAGGGCTAACGGATCAGCCCCAGCATTTT. Protein product: CASSTGLTDQPQHF. The chain has TRBV19 and TRBJ1-5, with D perhaps TRBD1 (5 bases). The germline V gene encodes CDR1 LNHDA and CDR2 SQIVND (reference sequence). Trimming stripped 4 bases from V and 5 bases from J, with 12 bases between. The CDR3 spans 14 residues. The whole variable domain, filled in from reference TRBV19 and TRBJ1-5, reads DGGITQSPKYLFRKEGQNVTLSCEQNLNHDAMYWYRQDPGQGLRLIYYSQIVNDFQKGDIAEGYSVSREKKESFPLTVTSAQKNPTAFYLCASSTGLTDQPQHFGDGTRLSIL.

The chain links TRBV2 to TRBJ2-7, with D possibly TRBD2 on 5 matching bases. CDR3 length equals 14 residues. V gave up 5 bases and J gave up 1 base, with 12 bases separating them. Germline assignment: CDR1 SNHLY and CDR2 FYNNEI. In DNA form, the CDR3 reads TGTGCCAGCAGTCTAGGGAGTCTTTCCTACGAGCAGTACTTC. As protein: CASSLGSLSYEQYF. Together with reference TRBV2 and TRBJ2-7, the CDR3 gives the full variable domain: EPEVTQTPSHQVTQMGQEVILRCVPISNHLYFYWYRQILGQKVEFLVSFYNNEISEKSEIFDDQFSVERPDGSNFTLKIRSTKLEDSAMYFCASSLGSLSYEQYFGPGTRLTVT.

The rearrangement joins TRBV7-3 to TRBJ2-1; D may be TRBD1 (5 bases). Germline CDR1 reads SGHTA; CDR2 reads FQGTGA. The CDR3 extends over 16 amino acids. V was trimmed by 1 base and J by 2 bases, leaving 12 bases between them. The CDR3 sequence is CASSLRPPGTYNEQFF. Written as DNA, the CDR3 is TGTGCCAGCAGCTTAAGGCCCCCAGGGACCTACAATGAGCAGTTCTTC.

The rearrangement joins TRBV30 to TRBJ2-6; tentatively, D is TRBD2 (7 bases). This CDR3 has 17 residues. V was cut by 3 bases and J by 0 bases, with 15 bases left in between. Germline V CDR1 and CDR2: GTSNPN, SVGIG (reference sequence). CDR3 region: CAWSRGAANSGANVLTF. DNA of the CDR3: TGTGCCTGGAGCCGGGGGGCCGCAAACTCTGGGGCCAACGTCCTGACTTTC.

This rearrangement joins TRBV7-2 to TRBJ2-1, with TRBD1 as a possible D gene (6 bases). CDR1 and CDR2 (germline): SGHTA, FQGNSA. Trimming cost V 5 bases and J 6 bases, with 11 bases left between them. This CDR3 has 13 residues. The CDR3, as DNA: TGTGCCAGCAGCCAAGGACAGTTCAATGAGCAGTTCTTC. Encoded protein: CASSQGQFNEQFF.

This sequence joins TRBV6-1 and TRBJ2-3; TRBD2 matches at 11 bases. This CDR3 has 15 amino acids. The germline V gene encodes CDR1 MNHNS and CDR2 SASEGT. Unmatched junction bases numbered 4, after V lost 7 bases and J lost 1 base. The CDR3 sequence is CASNLAGGGTDTQYF. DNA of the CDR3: TGTGCCAGCAACCTAGCGGGGGGTGGCACAGATACGCAGTATTTT.

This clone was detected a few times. The DNA of the CDR3 is TGTGCCAGCAGTTCGGGGGACAGTCAGGAAAAACTGTTTTTT. Translation gives CASSSGDSQEKLFF. The genes are TRBV28 and TRBJ1-4; 7 nucleotides agree with TRBD1. The germline CDR1 and CDR2 sequences are MDHEN and SYDVKM. With 4 bases clipped from V and 8 bases from J, the junction kept 7 bases outside the gene matches. The CDR3 totals 14 residues.

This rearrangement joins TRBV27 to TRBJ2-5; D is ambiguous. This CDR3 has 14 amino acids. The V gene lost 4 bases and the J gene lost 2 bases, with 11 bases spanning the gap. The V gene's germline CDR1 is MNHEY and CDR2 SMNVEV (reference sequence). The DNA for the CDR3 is TGTGCCAGCAGTTATGGCGGATTTCAAGAGACCCAGTACTTC. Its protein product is CASSYGGFQETQYF.

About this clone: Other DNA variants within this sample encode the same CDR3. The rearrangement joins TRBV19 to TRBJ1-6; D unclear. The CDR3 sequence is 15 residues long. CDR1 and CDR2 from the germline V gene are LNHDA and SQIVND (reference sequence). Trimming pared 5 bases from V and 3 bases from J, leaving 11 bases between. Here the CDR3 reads CASSRFELYNSPLHF. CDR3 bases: TGTGCCAGTAGTCGGTTTGAGCTCTATAATTCACCCCTCCACTTT. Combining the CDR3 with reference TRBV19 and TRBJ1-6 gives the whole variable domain DGGITQSPKYLFRKEGQNVTLSCEQNLNHDAMYWYRQDPGQGLRLIYYSQIVNDFQKGDIAEGYSVSREKKESFPLTVTSAQKNPTAFYLCASSRFELYNSPLHFGNGTRLTVT.

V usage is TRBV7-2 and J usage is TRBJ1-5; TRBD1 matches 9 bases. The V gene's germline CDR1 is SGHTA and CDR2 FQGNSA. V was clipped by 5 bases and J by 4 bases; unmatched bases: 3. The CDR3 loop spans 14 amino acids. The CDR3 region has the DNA TGTGCCAGCAGCCGGGGACAGGGTAATCAGCCCCAGCATTTT. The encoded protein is CASSRGQGNQPQHF.